The clone carrying this T cell receptor beta chain came up a few times. TCRdb re-derived calls from the 5' RACE reads in MiXCR, one entry per CDR3 protein. Of under 450,000 distinct CDR3 sequences in the sample, approximately 17% were seen once. The sample is drawn from a study of identical twins. The TCR sequence derives from a man between 45 and 60 years old in good health. Sequenced material: naive T cells sorted from blood.

CDR3 sequence: CASSLAPEPYNEQFF. CDR3 DNA sequence: TGTGCCAGCAGCTTGGCCCCAGAACCCTACAATGAGCAGTTCTTC. This rearrangement joins TRBV5-5 to TRBJ2-1; D gene uncertain. Trimming took off 0 bases at V and 2 bases at J, with 9 bases between the two ends. Per germline, CDR1 SGHKS and CDR2 YYEKEE (reference sequence). This CDR3 is 15 amino acids long.